This T cell receptor beta chain was captured by sequencing in a study of T cells in Graves' hyperthyroidism and ophthalmopathy. Broader study findings: Separating ophthalmopathy from stable hyperthyroidism was achieved by a 13 V-J model. Progression to ophthalmopathy was predicted a median of about 6.6 months early.

Trimming left V 8 bases short and J 4 bases short, with 14 bases between. Germline V lookup: CDR1 SNHLY, CDR2 FYNNEI. This CDR3 region has 13 residues. TCR beta CDR3 regions were amplified from RNA transcripts. Researchers ran a first-round RT-PCR on the TCR CDR3 using the HTBI primer set. TCRdb itself ran the multiplex PCR reads through MiXCR, one entry per CDR3 protein. The sample shows approximately 560,000 distinct CDR3 sequences, 40% to 55% of them seen only once. In regard to this clonotype: Its antigen is unknown.

If no ophthalmopathy progression occurred within 18 months, Graves' hyperthyroidism was stable. Orbital computed tomography, thyroid ultrasound, serum thyroxine and TRAb, and clinical symptoms together informed the diagnoses. J is TRBJ1-1 and V is TRBV2; no clear D. The clonotype was recovered from a woman younger than 30 with Graves' hyperthyroidism. The specimen sequenced was peripheral blood or thyroid tissue (not recorded which). DNA of the CDR3: TGTGCCAGCCTCTCTATATACGTCACTGAAGCTTTCTTT. It is translated as CASLSIYVTEAFF.